The following is a T cell receptor beta chain sequence with its context. The antigen remains undetermined. The entry originates in a study of long-term antiretroviral therapy in people with HIV. Across the study: A decade or so separates the oldest specimens from the later 2015 immediate-ART recommendation. The study, taken as a whole, reports: HIV repertoires spanned tighter CDR3 length ranges than controls did. Dominant in the repertoire at all time points were clones expanded before ART.

Investigators performed immunoSEQ version v3.0 at survey level. A target of about 35,000-55,000 T-cell genomes per sample was set for sequencing. Using immunoSEQ multiplex PCR, the repertoire was profiled, and TCRdb retains in-frame clones only, with some absent. Of tens of thousands of clones detected, 70% to 90% appear once; the ten largest clones hold approximately 3.8%. Unmatched junction bases numbered 5, after V lost 6 bases and J lost 4 bases. The CDR3 is 13 amino acids. The germline gives CDR1 SNHLY, CDR2 FYNNEI. Sequences were derived from unsorted PBMCs, sampled 0.8 years before starting antiretroviral therapy. This TCR was recovered from a young man with HIV. The chain joins TRBV2 to TRBJ1-1; 7 bases match TRBD1. CDR3 DNA sequence: TGTGCCAGCAGGAGGGGGCGAAGCACTGAAGCTTTCTTT. It codes for CASRRGRSTEAFF. Based on the CDR3 plus reference TRBV2 and TRBJ1-1, the full variable domain is EPEVTQTPSHQVTQMGQEVILRCVPISNHLYFYWYRQILGQKVEFLVSFYNNEISEKSEIFDDQFSVERPDGSNFTLKIRSTKLEDSAMYFCASRRGRSTEAFFGQGTRLTVV.